Below, 26 T cell receptor beta chains from the same sample are listed, as sequenced in a study of T cells in Graves' hyperthyroidism and ophthalmopathy. Amplification targeted TCR beta CDR3 regions from RNA transcripts. During a first-round RT-PCR of the TCR CDR3, the HTBI primer set was used. TCRdb redid the calling of the multiplex PCR reads with MiXCR, one entry per CDR3 protein. The repertoire holds about 610,000 distinct CDR3 sequences, about 14% seen once, with approximately 4.3% in the top ten. Sequencing was done on a sample of blood. Source of these receptors: a woman in her thirties or forties with Graves' ophthalmopathy.

The chain is built from TRBV19 and TRBJ2-7, with D possibly matching TRBD1 (6 bases). Germline V lookup: CDR1 LNHDA, CDR2 SQIVND (reference sequence). The CDR3 runs 13 residues. V lost 5 bases and J 4 bases, leaving 12 bases between the germline ends. The CDR3 spells CASSEIQGYEQYF. The CDR3 coding sequence is TGTGCCAGTAGTGAAATACAGGGTTACGAGCAGTACTTC.

This clonotype was seen repeatedly, ten times or more. The CDR3 reads CASTRGYSSYEQYF. CDR3 nucleotide sequence: TGTGCCAGCACTCGCGGGTATAGCTCCTACGAGCAGTACTTC. The chain is built from TRBV6-5 and TRBJ2-7; maybe TRBD2 (5 bases). Germline assignment: CDR1 MNHEY and CDR2 SVGAGI. CDR3 length: 14 residues. Trimming removed 7 bases from V and 0 bases from J, with 13 bases in between.

This clonotype showed up many times. This chain connects TRBV3-1 to TRBJ2-7, with 10 bases lining up with TRBD2. V shed 4 bases and J 2 bases; nucleotides not matched to a gene: 5. Germline CDR1 is LGHDT and CDR2 is YNNKEL (reference sequence). This CDR3 has 15 amino acids. The CDR3 DNA follows: TGTGCCAGCAGCCCGGGACTAGCGCCTACCTACGAGCAGTACTTC. Protein sequence: CASSPGLAPTYEQYF.

The chain carries TRBV6-1 and TRBJ2-5; 9 bases line up with TRBD2. The CDR3 contains 16 residues. CDR1 and CDR2 (germline): MNHNS, SASEGT. The V segment lost 5 bases and the J segment 5 bases; nucleotides outside the gene matches: 12. CDR3 amino acids: CASSKRGVGLAETQYF. The CDR3 DNA sequence: TGTGCCAGCAGTAAAAGAGGCGTCGGACTAGCGGAGACCCAGTACTTC.

This clonotype came up many times. The chain carries TRBV12-3 or TRBV12-4 and TRBJ2-7; 7 nucleotides line up with TRBD1. After removal of 6 bases from V and 7 bases from J, the junction contained 6 bases not matched to a gene. The CDR3 sequence is 12 residues long. The CDR3 here is CASSRGREEQYF. The DNA for the CDR3 is TGTGCCAGCAGCAGGGGGAGAGAGGAGCAGTACTTC.

This clonotype was seen more than once but under ten times. This sequence may be a read error, since a much larger clone differs from it by one base. V usage is TRBV24-1 and J usage is TRBJ1-2; possible D gene TRBD1, 6 bases. Germline-derived CDR1 and CDR2 are KGHDR and SFDVKD. The CDR3 sequence is 11 residues long. CDR3 sequence: CVTSEGDGYTF. CDR3 sequence (DNA): TGTGTCACCAGTGAGGGGGACGGCTACACCTTC.

Many counts were recorded for this clonotype. The CDR3 DNA follows: TGTGCCAGCAGCTGGACTAGCGCGCAAGAGACCCAGTACTTC. The encoded protein is CASSWTSAQETQYF. The genes are TRBV7-9 and TRBJ2-5; TRBD2 aligns across 9 bases. V shed 4 bases, J shed 2 bases, and the junction held 2 bases outside the gene matches. This CDR3 contains 14 residues. The germline CDR1 and CDR2 sequences are SEHNR and FQNEAQ (reference sequence). The full variable domain, completed using reference TRBV7-9 and TRBJ2-5, is DTGVSQNPRHKITKRGQNVTFRCDPISEHNRLYWYRQTLGQGPEFLTYFQNEAQLEKSRLLSDRFSAERPKGSFSTLEIQRTEQGDSAMYLCASSWTSAQETQYFGPGTRLLVL.

This clonotype was seen repeatedly, ten times or more. The gene calls are TRBV27 and TRBJ2-7; D ambiguous. V lost 1 base and J lost 2, with 12 bases in between. The CDR3 loop spans 15 amino acids. Germline V lookup: CDR1 MNHEY, CDR2 SMNVEV (reference sequence). The CDR3 DNA sequence: TGTGCCAGCAGTTTATTGGCCAGCGAAACCTACGAGCAGTACTTC. It translates to CASSLLASETYEQYF.

This clonotype appeared many times. V usage is TRBV9 and J usage is TRBJ2-2; D could derive from TRBD1 or TRBD2 (6 bases each). CDR1 and CDR2 from the germline V gene are SGDLS and YYNGEE. V shed 8 bases and J shed 7 bases, with 12 bases lying between them. This CDR3 spans 12 amino acids. CDR3 sequence reads: CASTGGGGELFF. The DNA for the CDR3 is TGTGCCAGTACCGGAGGGGGCGGGGAGCTGTTTTTT.

This clonotype was counted many times. The V gene is TRBV11-2, the J gene TRBJ1-3; D is unresolved. This CDR3 has 16 residues. The V gene's germline CDR1 is SGHAT and CDR2 FQNNGV. Between the trimmed V and J ends, which lost 3 bases and 0 bases, there was a span of 12 bases. CDR3: CASSFPLGYSGNTIYF. The CDR3 bases are TGTGCCAGCAGCTTTCCCCTTGGATACTCTGGAAACACCATATATTTT. Together with reference TRBV11-2 and TRBJ1-3, the CDR3 gives the full variable domain: EAGVAQSPRYKIIEKRQSVAFWCNPISGHATLYWYQQILGQGPKLLIQFQNNGVVDDSQLPKDRFSAERLKGVDSTLKIQPAKLEDSAVYLCASSFPLGYSGNTIYFGEGSWLTVV.

The J gene is TRBJ1-6, the V gene TRBV6-1; D gene unclear. The germline gives CDR1 MNHNS, CDR2 SASEGT. This CDR3 region has 14 residues. V was cut by 5 bases and J by 7 bases, with 12 bases left in between. The chain's CDR3 is CASSLAPGNSPLHF. The CDR3 coding sequence is TGTGCCAGCAGTCTAGCCCCGGGGAATTCACCCCTCCACTTT.

This clonotype was counted many times. This chain uses TRBV12-3 or TRBV12-4 with TRBJ2-2, with 7 bases fitting TRBD2. Trimming cost V 3 bases and J 1 base; bases outside gene matches: 2. CDR3 length equals 15 residues. For the CDR3, the DNA is TGTGCCAGCAGTTTCTCTAGCGGGAACACCGGGGAGCTGTTTTTT. Protein sequence: CASSFSSGNTGELFF.

This clonotype came up many times. The rearrangement links TRBV11-3 to TRBJ1-1, with 7 bases matching TRBD1. Germline V gives CDR1 SGHNT, CDR2 YENEEA. Losses at the gene ends were 6 bases for V and 1 base for J; bases not matched to a gene: 5. The CDR3 loop spans 14 amino acids. CDR3 coding DNA: TGTGCCAGCAGGCTCACAGGGGCGAACACTGAAGCTTTCTTT. It is translated as CASRLTGANTEAFF.

A few counts support this clonotype. The V and J genes are TRBV4-2 and TRBJ1-2; tentatively, D is TRBD1 (5 bases). Germline CDR1 is LGHNA and CDR2 is YNFKEQ. Trimming took 0 bases from V and 3 from J, leaving 14 bases between them. There are 16 residues in the CDR3. The CDR3 sequence: CASSQDPGVGHYGYTF. DNA of the CDR3: TGTGCCAGCAGCCAAGATCCGGGGGTAGGGCACTATGGCTACACCTTC.

The chain recombines TRBV12-3 or TRBV12-4 with TRBJ1-2; D is uncertain. Trimming pared 2 bases from V and 0 bases from J, leaving 19 bases between. The CDR3 spans 18 residues. The CDR3 loop reads CASSLTGINTKANYGYTF. CDR3 bases: TGTGCCAGCAGTTTAACGGGTATCAATACCAAGGCTAACTATGGCTACACCTTC.

J is TRBJ1-2 and V is TRBV11-2, with TRBD1 as a possible D gene (6 bases). Per the germline V gene, CDR1 is SGHAT and CDR2 is FQNNGV. The CDR3 is made up of 17 amino acids. V lost 3 bases and J 5 bases, leaving 22 bases between the germline ends. CDR3 residues: CASSFVPGQRAGYGYTF. The CDR3 nucleotides are TGTGCCAGCAGCTTTGTCCCCGGACAGAGGGCCGGGTATGGCTACACCTTC.

This clonotype was detected many times. The V and J genes are TRBV7-9 and TRBJ2-2; D is unresolved. The CDR3 is 13 residues long. The V end was cut by 2 bases, the J end by 7 bases, with 8 bases between. Germline CDR1 and CDR2: SEHNR and FQNEAQ (reference sequence). The CDR3 spells CASSLMDGGELFF. CDR3 nucleotides: TGTGCCAGCAGCTTAATGGACGGCGGGGAGCTGTTTTTT.

In its sample, this clonotype was seen many times. This rearrangement joins TRBV12-3 or TRBV12-4 to TRBJ2-7, with 7 bases lining up with TRBD1. The J segment lost 0 bases and the V segment lost 5 bases, leaving 7 bases of the junction unmatched. The CDR3 runs 15 residues. The CDR3 coding sequence is TGTGCCAGCAGTAAATCAGGGGGTGGCTCCTACGAGCAGTACTTC. This sequence encodes CASSKSGGGSYEQYF.

This clonotype turned up a few times. This chain links TRBV11-1 with TRBJ2-7; the match to TRBD1 covers 9 bases. Trimming at V came to 4 bases and at J to 0 bases, leaving 4 bases not matched to a gene. This CDR3 spans 15 amino acids. The V gene's germline CDR1 is SGHAT and CDR2 FQDESV (reference sequence). CDR3 DNA sequence: TGTGCCAGCAGCTCGGGGACAGGGCCCTCCTACGAGCAGTACTTC. Translation gives CASSSGTGPSYEQYF. Filled out from reference TRBV11-1 and TRBJ2-7, the complete variable domain reads EAEVAQSPRYKITEKSQAVAFWCDPISGHATLYWYRQILGQGPELLVQFQDESVVDDSQLPKDRFSAERLKGVDSTLKIQPAELGDSAMYLCASSSGTGPSYEQYFGPGTRLTVT.

Only a few counts were recorded for this clonotype. The rearrangement uses TRBV20-1 and TRBJ1-2; D is unclear. CDR1 is DFQATT, CDR2 SNEGSKA, per germline (reference sequence). Trimming took off 5 bases at V and 3 bases at J, with 19 bases between the two ends. This CDR3 has 15 residues. The CDR3: CSALKPTLGDYGYTF. CDR3 nucleotide sequence: TGCAGTGCTCTCAAGCCGACCCTTGGGGACTATGGCTACACCTTC.

This clonotype came up many times. This chain links TRBV6-5 with TRBJ1-6; no definite D call. Germline loops: CDR1 MNHEY, CDR2 SVGAGI. The V end lost 0 bases, the J end lost 10 bases, and 16 bases lay between the germline ends. CDR3 length: 16 amino acids. CDR3 protein: CASSYSAGSVRSPLHF. In DNA, the CDR3 is TGTGCCAGCAGTTACTCGGCAGGTTCTGTACGATCACCCCTCCACTTT.

This clonotype was counted at least ten times. This chain connects TRBV28 to TRBJ2-2; 8 bases agree with TRBD2. The junction had 8 bases not matched to a gene; V was cut back by 7 bases and J by 4 bases. CDR3 length equals 15 residues. In germline, CDR1 is MDHEN, CDR2 SYDVKM. CDR3 sequence reads: CASKTGLVGTGELFF. The DNA of the CDR3 is TGTGCCAGCAAGACGGGACTAGTGGGCACCGGGGAGCTGTTTTTT.

This clonotype appeared many times. The rearrangement joins TRBV20-1 to TRBJ2-5; TRBD2 matches 7 bases. The CDR3 contains 13 residues. Losses at the gene ends were 6 bases for V and 1 base for J; bases not matched to a gene: 5. Germline V gives CDR1 DFQATT, CDR2 SNEGSKA (reference sequence). The chain's CDR3 is CSATGTTQETQYF. The CDR3 DNA sequence: TGCAGTGCAACCGGGACTACCCAAGAGACCCAGTACTTC.

This clonotype has ten or more counts. The J gene is TRBJ1-1, the V gene TRBV12-3 or TRBV12-4; D might be TRBD1 (5 bases). Trimming removed 5 bases at V and 0 bases at J, with 19 bases between. The CDR3 contains 17 residues. In DNA form, the CDR3 reads TGTGCCAGCAGTCAGGGACGATCCGCCCCTCTGAACACTGAAGCTTTCTTT. Encoded protein: CASSQGRSAPLNTEAFF.

This clonotype was detected ten times or more. The V and J genes are TRBV7-8 and TRBJ1-5, with D unresolved. Per germline, CDR1 SGHVS and CDR2 FQNEAQ. CDR3 length: 15 amino acids. V lost 4 bases, J lost 0 bases, and 10 bases lay in between. CDR3 DNA: TGTGCCAGCAGCTCGGGAGAATATAGCAATCAGCCCCAGCATTTT. Its translation is CASSSGEYSNQPQHF.

This clonotype was counted many times. The chain is built from TRBV20-1 and TRBJ1-3; D gene unclear. Trimming removed 5 bases from V and 0 bases from J, with 5 bases in between. This CDR3 is 12 amino acids long. CDR1 is DFQATT and CDR2 is SNEGSKA in the germline V gene (reference sequence). Written as DNA, the CDR3 is TGCAGTGCTGGAAACTCTGGAAACACCATATATTTT. This gives the protein CSAGNSGNTIYF.